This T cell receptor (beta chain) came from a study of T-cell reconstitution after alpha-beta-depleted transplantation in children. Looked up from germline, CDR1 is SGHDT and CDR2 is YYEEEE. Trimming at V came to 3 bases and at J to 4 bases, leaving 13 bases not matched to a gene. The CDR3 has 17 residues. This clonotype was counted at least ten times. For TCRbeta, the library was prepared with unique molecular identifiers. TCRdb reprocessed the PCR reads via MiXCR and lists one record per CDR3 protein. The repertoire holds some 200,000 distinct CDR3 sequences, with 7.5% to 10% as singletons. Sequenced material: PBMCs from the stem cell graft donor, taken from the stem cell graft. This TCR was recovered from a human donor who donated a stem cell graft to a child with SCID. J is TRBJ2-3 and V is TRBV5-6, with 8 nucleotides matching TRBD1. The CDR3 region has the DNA TGTGCCAGCAGCTCGAGACGGACAGGGTGGAGGCCAGATACGCAGTATTTT. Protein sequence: CASSSRRTGWRPDTQYF.